This T cell receptor beta chain was recovered during a study of blood T cells in healthy people across ages. Germline CDR1 and CDR2: ENHRY and SYGVKD. The CDR3 contains 14 residues. The V and J ends lost 3 bases and 5 bases respectively, with 13 bases between them. The table lists this clonotype with a few counts. Its antigen is as yet unknown. Study-wide points: The study found more naive CD4+ cells and higher diversity in long-lived than aged donors.

Through a sample-barcoded 5' primer and a J-beta primer mix, a second PCR was run for roughly 7 to 12 cycles. TCRdb fed the 5' RACE reads into MiXCR, producing one record per CDR3 protein. The data hold around 750,000 distinct CDR3 sequences, with approximately 55% observed a single time. Material: blood. The J gene is TRBJ2-5, the V gene TRBV10-3; D is unclear. The TCR was taken from a man older than 75 in good health. The CDR3 region has the DNA TGTGCCATCAGTGAACCAGACCTCAGGGAGACCCAGTACTTC. It specifies CAISEPDLRETQYF.